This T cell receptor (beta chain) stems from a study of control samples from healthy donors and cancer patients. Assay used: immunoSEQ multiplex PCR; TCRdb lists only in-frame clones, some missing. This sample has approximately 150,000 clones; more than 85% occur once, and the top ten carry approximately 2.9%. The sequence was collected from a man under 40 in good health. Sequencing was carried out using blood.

Here the CDR3 reads CASSTAHRDTIYF. The CDR3, as DNA: TGTGCCAGTTCGACAGCACACCGAGACACCATATATTTT. The rearrangement uses TRBV19 and TRBJ1-3, with a tentative D call TRBD1 (5 bases). Germline values: CDR1 LNHDA, CDR2 SQIVND (reference sequence). The CDR3 runs 13 residues. V gave up 8 bases and J gave up 8 bases, with 16 bases separating them.